This record concerns one T cell receptor (beta chain) sequence. This entry is derived from a study of technical replicates of blood from a handful of donors. The method was immunoSEQ multiplex PCR; TCRdb's version includes in-frame clones alone and lacks a portion of them. The sample lists around 97,000 clones, 95% to 96% occurring once. The CDR3 is made up of 16 amino acids. Trimming cost V 0 bases and J 4 bases; bases outside gene matches: 7. Germline-derived CDR1 and CDR2 are SGDLS and YYNGEE. This chain joins TRBV9 and TRBJ2-7; 10 bases map to TRBD2. The clonotype comes from a human donor in good health. Sequenced sample: T cells isolated from PBMCs. This chain's CDR3 is CASSVVASGSVYEQYF. The CDR3 bases are TGTGCCAGCAGCGTAGTAGCTAGCGGGAGTGTTTACGAGCAGTACTTC.